Below are 23 T cell receptor beta chains sequenced from a single sample in a study of neurological immune-mediated disorders. TCRdb reanalysed the 5' RACE reads using MiXCR and keeps one entry per CDR3 protein. The sample holds 9,500 to 13,000 distinct CDR3 sequences; 20% to 25% are singletons and the top ten take about 53%. Source material: CD8+ T cells from blood. These TCRs come from a woman aged 60-75 years with HTLV-1-associated myelopathy (HAM/TSP).

The table lists this clonotype with many counts. V usage is TRBV5-1 and J usage is TRBJ2-1; 10 nucleotides line up with TRBD1. The junction had 3 bases not matched to a gene; V was cut back by 4 bases and J by 2 bases. CDR1 SGHRS and CDR2 YFSETQ come from the germline V gene. The CDR3 has 15 amino acids. CDR3 amino acids: CASSHGQGAYNEQFF. Written as DNA, the CDR3 is TGCGCCAGCAGCCACGGACAGGGGGCCTACAATGAGCAGTTCTTC.

The rearrangement uses TRBV7-9 and TRBJ2-3; TRBD1 agrees at 8 bases. The CDR3 contains 14 residues. The germline CDR1 and CDR2 sequences are SEHNR and FQNEAQ (reference sequence). Trimming removed 8 bases from V and 4 bases from J; junction bases left unmatched: 8. CDR3 residues: CASWTGSVADTQYF. The CDR3 nucleotides are TGTGCCAGCTGGACAGGGTCGGTGGCAGATACGCAGTATTTT.

At least ten counts were recorded for this clonotype. The V and J genes are TRBV29-1 and TRBJ1-2; D ambiguous. The V end was cut by 0 bases, the J end by 4 bases, with 9 bases between. This CDR3 is built from 13 residues. The V gene's germline CDR1 is SQVTM and CDR2 ANQGSEA. The DNA for the CDR3 is TGCAGCGTTGAAGAAGGGCAGACCTATGGCTACACCTTC. Residues: CSVEEGQTYGYTF. Looking up the rest from reference TRBV29-1 and TRBJ1-2 gives the full variable domain: SAVISQKPSRDICQRGTSLTIQCQVDSQVTMMFWYRQQPGQSLTLIATANQGSEATYESGFVIDKFPISRPNLTFSTLTVSNMSPEDSSIYLCSVEEGQTYGYTFGSGTRLTVV.

There are a few counts of this clonotype. CDR3 bases: TGTGCCAGCAGTTATGACAGCTCCTACAATGAGCAGTTCTTC. This sequence encodes CASSYDSSYNEQFF. The rearrangement joins TRBV6-2 or TRBV6-3 to TRBJ2-1, with D perhaps TRBD1 (5 bases). The V end was cut by 3 bases, the J end by 0 bases, with 6 bases between. The germline V gene has CDR1 MNHEY and CDR2 SVGEGT. The CDR3 covers 14 residues.

This clonotype was detected many times. The chain links TRBV4-1 to TRBJ2-3; D remains ambiguous. V was shortened by 1 base and J by 2 bases, with 13 bases between the two germline ends. CDR1 and CDR2 from the germline V gene are MGHRA and YSYEKL. The CDR3 extends over 16 amino acids. The CDR3 loop reads CASSQVEGLVTDTQYF. CDR3 coding DNA: TGCGCCAGCAGCCAAGTTGAAGGGCTAGTCACAGATACGCAGTATTTT.

In this sample, this clonotype turned up many times. The rearrangement links TRBV5-1 to TRBJ2-2, with no clear D. This CDR3 region has 15 residues. In germline, CDR1 is SGHRS, CDR2 YFSETQ. The V and J ends lost 0 bases and 1 base respectively, with 7 bases between them. The CDR3 sequence is CASSLVQLNTGELFF. CDR3 nucleotide sequence: TGCGCCAGCAGCTTGGTACAGTTGAACACCGGGGAGCTGTTTTTT.

This clonotype was seen repeatedly, ten times or more. The CDR3 nucleotides read TGCAGTGCTAGAGATATAAGGACAGGGTATTCTCAGCCCCAGCATTTT. This translates into CSARDIRTGYSQPQHF. The J gene is TRBJ1-5, the V gene TRBV20-1; 8 positions match TRBD1. V was clipped by 0 bases and J by 6 bases; unmatched bases: 10. The CDR3 covers 16 residues. Germline CDR1 DFQATT, CDR2 SNEGSKA (reference sequence).

Relative to its sample, this clonotype is medium-sized. The rearrangement uses TRBV7-8 and TRBJ2-5; 10 bases are shared with TRBD2. CDR3 length: 16 residues. The germline V gene has CDR1 SGHVS and CDR2 FQNEAQ. Trimming cost V 5 bases and J 4 bases; bases outside gene matches: 10. The CDR3 region is CASSPVAGGGIETQYF. CDR3 bases: TGTGCCAGCAGCCCGGTAGCGGGGGGCGGCATAGAGACCCAGTACTTC.

This clonotype was detected many times. This rearrangement joins TRBV6-6 to TRBJ2-2; no firm D call. The germline CDR1 and CDR2 sequences are MNHNY and SVGAGI (reference sequence). V lost 5 bases and J 1 base, leaving 8 bases between the germline ends. The length of the CDR3 is 14 residues. In DNA form, the CDR3 reads TGTGCCAGCAGTCCGTCGATGAACACCGGGGAGCTGTTTTTT. This encodes CASSPSMNTGELFF.

This clonotype was recorded many times. This chain connects TRBV20-1 to TRBJ1-5; no definite D call. Germline CDR1 DFQATT, CDR2 SNEGSKA (reference sequence). The CDR3 is 12 residues long. Trimming took off 3 bases at V and 4 bases at J, with 7 bases between the two ends. CDR3 bases: TGCAGTGCTAGGCGGGGAAATCAGCCCCAGCATTTT. Protein sequence: CSARRGNQPQHF.

This clonotype was seen at least ten times. The rearrangement uses TRBV11-2 and TRBJ1-1; possible D gene TRBD1, 5 bases. This CDR3 is 15 amino acids long. Germline V gene sequence: CDR1 SGHAT, CDR2 FQNNGV. Trimming removed 1 base from V and 1 base from J, with 10 bases in between. CDR3 protein: CASSLVGQGNTEAFF. In DNA form, the CDR3 reads TGTGCCAGCAGCTTAGTTGGGCAGGGGAACACTGAAGCTTTCTTT.

This clonotype was detected only once. V and J are TRBV30 and TRBJ2-1, with D perhaps matching TRBD2 (5 bases). V lost 4 bases, J lost 6 bases, and 16 bases lay in between. CDR3 size: 14 residues. Germline V gene data show CDR1 as GTSNPN and CDR2 as SVGIG (reference sequence). CDR3 coding DNA: TGTGCCTGGACTCTAGGACTGGGTCCCAATGAGCAGTTCTTC. As protein: CAWTLGLGPNEQFF.

This clonotype was counted ten times or more. The chain is built from TRBV20-1 and TRBJ2-1, with D perhaps matching TRBD1 (6 bases). The CDR3 is 13 residues long. Germline CDR1 and CDR2: DFQATT and SNEGSKA (reference sequence). Trimming took 5 bases from V and 1 from J, leaving 9 bases between them. CDR3 bases: TGCAGTGCTTACGACAGGTCCTACAATGAGCAGTTCTTC. Translated: CSAYDRSYNEQFF.

This clonotype was found many times. This chain connects TRBV20-1 to TRBJ1-1; no firm D call. Trimming stripped 2 bases from V and 3 bases from J, with 7 bases between. Germline CDR1 is DFQATT and CDR2 is SNEGSKA (reference sequence). The CDR3 runs to 12 residues. The CDR3 loop reads CSARKGDTEAFF. CDR3 coding DNA: TGCAGTGCTAGAAAGGGCGACACTGAAGCTTTCTTT.

Of note for this clonotype: Being one base from a much bigger clone, this may be a read error. The chain joins TRBV6-1 to TRBJ2-1; 8 nucleotides align to TRBD2. CDR1 and CDR2 (germline): MNHNS, SASEGT. The CDR3 has 15 amino acids. DNA of the CDR3: TGTGTCAGCAGTGCCATCGGACTAGCTGACAATGAGCAGTTCTTC. Translated, it gives CVSSAIGLADNEQFF.

The table lists this clonotype with many counts. The V gene is TRBV12-3 or TRBV12-4, the J gene TRBJ2-1; TRBD1 aligns across 7 bases. The CDR3 consists of 16 residues. V shed 7 bases and J 7 bases; nucleotides not matched to a gene: 16. The CDR3 reads CASMPSGQILRNEQFF. As DNA, the CDR3 is TGTGCCAGCATGCCGTCGGGACAGATCCTAAGGAATGAGCAGTTCTTC.

This clonotype was picked up many times. This chain joins TRBV20-1 and TRBJ2-2; TRBD2 aligns across 15 bases. After removal of 5 bases from V and 6 bases from J, the junction contained 7 bases not matched to a gene. This CDR3 comprises 16 residues. Germline-derived CDR1 and CDR2 are DFQATT and SNEGSKA (reference sequence). The CDR3 region has the DNA TGCAGTGCTGAACCGGGACTAGCGGGGGGCTCCGGGGAGCTGTTTTTT. It specifies CSAEPGLAGGSGELFF.

This clonotype was counted ten times or more. The rearrangement joins TRBV9 to TRBJ2-2, with a tentative D call TRBD1 (5 bases). CDR1 and CDR2 (germline): SGDLS, YYNGEE. V was shortened by 1 base and J by 0 bases, with 7 bases between the two germline ends. The CDR3 length is 15 residues. CDR3 region: CASSVQGTNTGELFF. CDR3 DNA sequence: TGTGCCAGCAGCGTACAGGGCACGAACACCGGGGAGCTGTTTTTT.

This clonotype came up many times. The chain uses TRBV5-1 and TRBJ1-6; 9 positions match TRBD1. V dropped 5 bases and J dropped 9; count of bases not matched to a gene: 6. Germline V lookup: CDR1 SGHRS, CDR2 YFSETQ. CDR3 length: 14 amino acids. CDR3 in DNA: TGCGCCAGCAGTGGGGACAGGGAAATTTCACCCCTCCACTTT. It yields the protein CASSGDREISPLHF.

This clonotype was seen many times. The CDR3 reads CSAPGGRDTEAFF. Written as DNA, the CDR3 is TGCAGTGCTCCAGGGGGAAGGGACACTGAAGCTTTCTTT. The rearrangement uses TRBV20-1 and TRBJ1-1; 7 positions agree with TRBD1. This CDR3 has 13 residues. The germline CDR1 and CDR2 sequences are DFQATT and SNEGSKA (reference sequence). The V segment lost 5 bases and the J segment 3 bases; nucleotides outside the gene matches: 6.

This clonotype has at least ten counts. The chain uses TRBV7-9 and TRBJ2-7; D tentatively fits TRBD1 or TRBD2 (5 bases each). The CDR3 extends over 15 amino acids. V was pared by 6 bases and J by 2 bases, with 17 bases between. CDR1 SEHNR and CDR2 FQNEAQ come from the germline V gene (reference sequence). The CDR3 region has the DNA TGTGCCAGCAGGGGACCAGACAGCAGTACCTACGAGCAGTACTTC. It is translated as CASRGPDSSTYEQYF.

This clonotype has a count of ten or more. The rearrangement uses TRBV25-1 and TRBJ1-5; 11 bases fit TRBD1. Trimming took 3 bases from V and 1 from J; bases not matched to a gene: 2. CDR1 MGHDK and CDR2 SYGVNS come from the germline V gene. This CDR3 has 16 residues. The DNA of the CDR3 is TGTGCCAGCAGTGAGGACAGGGGGCGCAGCAATCAGCCCCAGCATTTT. Residues: CASSEDRGRSNQPQHF.

The chain is built from TRBV4-2 and TRBJ2-4, with 8 nucleotides matching TRBD2. Germline V CDR1 and CDR2: LGHNA, YNFKEQ. With V trimmed by 0 bases and J by 3 bases, 10 bases remained unmatched. The CDR3 runs to 18 residues. Written as DNA, the CDR3 is TGTGCCAGCAGCCAAGATGCAACGGGGGGGCCTAACAAAAACATTCAGTACTTC. This sequence encodes CASSQDATGGPNKNIQYF.